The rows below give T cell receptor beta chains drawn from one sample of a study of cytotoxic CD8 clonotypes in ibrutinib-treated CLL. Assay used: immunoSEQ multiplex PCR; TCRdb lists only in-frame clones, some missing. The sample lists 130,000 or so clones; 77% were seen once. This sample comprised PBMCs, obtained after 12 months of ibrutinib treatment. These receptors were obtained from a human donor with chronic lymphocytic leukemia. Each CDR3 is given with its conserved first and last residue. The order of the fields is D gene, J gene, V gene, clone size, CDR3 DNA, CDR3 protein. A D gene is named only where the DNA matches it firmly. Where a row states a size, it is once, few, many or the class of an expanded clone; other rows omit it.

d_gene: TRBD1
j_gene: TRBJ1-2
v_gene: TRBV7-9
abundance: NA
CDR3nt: TGTGCCAGCAGCTTAGCTGGGACAGACTATGGCTACACCTTC
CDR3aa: CASSLAGTDYGYTF

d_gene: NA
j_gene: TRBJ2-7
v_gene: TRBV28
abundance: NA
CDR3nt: TGTGCCAGCAGTTCCCTATTGCCCAGACAGGCGGGAGAGCAGTACTTC
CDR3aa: CASSSLLPRQAGEQYF

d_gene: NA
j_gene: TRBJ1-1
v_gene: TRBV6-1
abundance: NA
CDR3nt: TGTGCCAGCAGTTGGGGGGGAAACACTGAAGCTTTCTTT
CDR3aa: CASSWGGNTEAFF

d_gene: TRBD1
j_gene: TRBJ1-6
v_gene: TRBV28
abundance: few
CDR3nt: TGTGCCAGCAGTCCGGGGACAGGGGGAGAGAATTCACCCCTCCACTTT
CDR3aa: CASSPGTGGENSPLHF

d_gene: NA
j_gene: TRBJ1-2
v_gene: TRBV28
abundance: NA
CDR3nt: TGTGCCAGCAGTGGAGGGGTAAACTATGGCTACACCTTC
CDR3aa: CASSGGVNYGYTF

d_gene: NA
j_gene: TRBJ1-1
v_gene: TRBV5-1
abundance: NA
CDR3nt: TGCGCCAGCAGCTTACGTTCACTTGGACAGAACACTGAAGCTTTCTTT
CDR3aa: CASSLRSLGQNTEAFF

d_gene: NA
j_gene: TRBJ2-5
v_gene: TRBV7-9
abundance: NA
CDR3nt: TGTGCCAGCATGATGGGGGAGACCCAGTACTTC
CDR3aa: CASMMGETQYF

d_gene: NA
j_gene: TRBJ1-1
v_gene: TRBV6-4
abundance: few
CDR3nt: TGTGCCAGCAGTGACTCATCCGGGGCGCGGACTGAAGCTTTCTTT
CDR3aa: CASSDSSGARTEAFF

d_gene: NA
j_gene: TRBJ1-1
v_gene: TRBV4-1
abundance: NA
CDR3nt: TGCGCCAGCAGCCAACTTTACCAGGGGAGGAACACTGAAGCTTTCTTT
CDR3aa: CASSQLYQGRNTEAFF

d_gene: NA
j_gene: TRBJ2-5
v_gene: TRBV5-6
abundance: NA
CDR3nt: TGTGCCAGCACCCAGGGGCCGAACCAAGAGACCCAGTACTTC
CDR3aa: CASTQGPNQETQYF

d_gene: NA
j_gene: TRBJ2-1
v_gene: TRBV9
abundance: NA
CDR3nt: TGTGCCAGCGAGAGCAGGGAGCTAGCGAGTGAGCAGTTCTTC
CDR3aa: CASESRELASEQFF

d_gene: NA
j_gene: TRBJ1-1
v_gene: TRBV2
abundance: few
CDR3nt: TGTGCCAGCAGAGGGGACCCGACCACTGAAGCTTTCTTT
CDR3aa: CASRGDPTTEAFF

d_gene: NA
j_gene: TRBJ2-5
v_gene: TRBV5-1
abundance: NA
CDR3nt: TGCGCCAGCAGCTTGGGAGCTTCAGGGGCCCTAGAGACCCAGTACTTC
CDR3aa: CASSLGASGALETQYF

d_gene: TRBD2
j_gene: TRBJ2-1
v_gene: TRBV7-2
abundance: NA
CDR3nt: TGTGCCAGCAGCGTAGCGTCTAGCGGATACAATGAGCAGTTCTTC
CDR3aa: CASSVASSGYNEQFF

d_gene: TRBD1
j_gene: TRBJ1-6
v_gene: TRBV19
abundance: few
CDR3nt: TGTGCCAGTAAAAAAGGACAGGATAATTCACCCCTCCACTTT
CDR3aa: CASKKGQDNSPLHF

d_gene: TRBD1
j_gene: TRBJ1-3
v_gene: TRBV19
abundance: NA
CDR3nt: TGTGCCAGTAGGGGACAGGGGGCAGACACCATATATTTT
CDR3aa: CASRGQGADTIYF

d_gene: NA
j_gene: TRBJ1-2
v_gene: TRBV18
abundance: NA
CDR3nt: TGTGCCAGCTCACCTGACAGGCACAACTATGGCTACACCTTC
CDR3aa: CASSPDRHNYGYTF

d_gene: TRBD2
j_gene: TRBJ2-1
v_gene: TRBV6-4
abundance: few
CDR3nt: TGTGCCAGCACCCGGACTAGCGGGGGGCAAGGGTCCTACAATGAGCAGTTCTTC
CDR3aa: CASTRTSGGQGSYNEQFF

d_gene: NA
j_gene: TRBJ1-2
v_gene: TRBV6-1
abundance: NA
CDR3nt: TGTGCCAGCAGTGGACTTACAGGAAACTATGGCTACACCTTC
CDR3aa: CASSGLTGNYGYTF

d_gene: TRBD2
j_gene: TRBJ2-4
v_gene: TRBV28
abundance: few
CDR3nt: TGTGCCAGCAGGCTAGCGGGAACTATGCTTCAGTACTTC
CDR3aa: CASRLAGTMLQYF